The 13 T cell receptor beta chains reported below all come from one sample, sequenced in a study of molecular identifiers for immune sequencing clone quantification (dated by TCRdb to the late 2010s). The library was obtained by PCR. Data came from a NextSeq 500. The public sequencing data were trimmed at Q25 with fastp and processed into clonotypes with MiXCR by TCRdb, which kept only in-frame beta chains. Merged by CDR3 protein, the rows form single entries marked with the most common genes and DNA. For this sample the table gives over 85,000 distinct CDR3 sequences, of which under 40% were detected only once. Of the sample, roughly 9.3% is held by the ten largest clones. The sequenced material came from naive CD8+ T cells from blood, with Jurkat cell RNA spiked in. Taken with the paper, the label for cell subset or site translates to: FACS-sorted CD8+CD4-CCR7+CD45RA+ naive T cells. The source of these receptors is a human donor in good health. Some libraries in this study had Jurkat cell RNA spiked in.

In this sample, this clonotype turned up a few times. The CDR3 reads CASSLGPGAYEQYF. CDR3 nucleotides: TGTGCCAGCAGCTTGGGTCCGGGGGCCTACGAGCAGTACTTC. This chain connects TRBV5-6 to TRBJ2-7, with D possibly TRBD2 on 6 matching bases. CDR1 and CDR2 (germline): SGHDT, YYEEEE. Trimming took 0 bases from V and 2 from J, leaving 9 bases between them. The CDR3 contains 14 residues.

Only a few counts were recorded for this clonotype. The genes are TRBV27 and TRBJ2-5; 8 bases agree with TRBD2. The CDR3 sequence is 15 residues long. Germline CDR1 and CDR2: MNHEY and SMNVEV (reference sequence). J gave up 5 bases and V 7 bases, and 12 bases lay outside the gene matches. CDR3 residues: CASTSPTSEGETQYF. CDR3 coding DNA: TGTGCCAGCACCTCGCCGACTAGCGAGGGTGAGACCCAGTACTTC.

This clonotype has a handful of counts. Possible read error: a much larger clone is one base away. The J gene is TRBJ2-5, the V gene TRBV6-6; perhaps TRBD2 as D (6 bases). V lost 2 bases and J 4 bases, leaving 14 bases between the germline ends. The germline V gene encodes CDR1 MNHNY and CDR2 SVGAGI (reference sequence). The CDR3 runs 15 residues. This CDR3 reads CASSYRPGVGETQYF. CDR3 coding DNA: TGTGCCAGCAGTTACAGGCCGGGAGTAGGAGAGACCCAGTACTTC.

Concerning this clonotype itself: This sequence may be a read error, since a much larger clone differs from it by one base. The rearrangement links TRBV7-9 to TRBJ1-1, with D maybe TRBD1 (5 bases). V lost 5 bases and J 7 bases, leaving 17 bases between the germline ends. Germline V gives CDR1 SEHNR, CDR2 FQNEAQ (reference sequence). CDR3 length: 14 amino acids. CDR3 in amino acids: CASSRQSFGIEAFF. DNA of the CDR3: TGTGCCAGCAGCCGACAGTCCTTTGGCATTGAAGCTTTCTTT.

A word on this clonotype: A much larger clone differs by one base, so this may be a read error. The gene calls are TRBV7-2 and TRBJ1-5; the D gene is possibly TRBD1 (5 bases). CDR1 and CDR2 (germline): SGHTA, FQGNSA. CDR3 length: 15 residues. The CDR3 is CASGAGTASHQPQHF. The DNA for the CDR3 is TGTGCCAGCGGTGCCGGGACGGCTAGCCATCAGCCCCAGCATTTT.

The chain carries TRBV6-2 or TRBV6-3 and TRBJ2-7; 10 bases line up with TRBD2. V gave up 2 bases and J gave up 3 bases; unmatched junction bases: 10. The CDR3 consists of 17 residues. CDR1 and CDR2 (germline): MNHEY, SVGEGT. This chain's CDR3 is CASSYPGLAETYYEQYF. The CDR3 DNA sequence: TGTGCCAGCAGTTACCCCGGACTAGCGGAGACCTACTACGAGCAGTACTTC.

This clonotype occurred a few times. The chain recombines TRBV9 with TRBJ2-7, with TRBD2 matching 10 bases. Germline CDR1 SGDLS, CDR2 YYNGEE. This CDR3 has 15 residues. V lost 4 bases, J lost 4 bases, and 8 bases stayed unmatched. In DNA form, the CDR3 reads TGTGCCAGCAGCCTGGGGACTAGCGCGGCATACGAGCAGTACTTC. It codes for CASSLGTSAAYEQYF.

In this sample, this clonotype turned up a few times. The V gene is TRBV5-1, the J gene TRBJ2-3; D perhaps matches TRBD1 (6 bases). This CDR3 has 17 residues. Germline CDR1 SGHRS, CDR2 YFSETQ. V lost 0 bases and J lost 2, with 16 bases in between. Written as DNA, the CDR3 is TGCGCCAGCAGCTTGGCCGTGGGGATGGGGGCCACAGATACGCAGTATTTT. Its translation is CASSLAVGMGATDTQYF.

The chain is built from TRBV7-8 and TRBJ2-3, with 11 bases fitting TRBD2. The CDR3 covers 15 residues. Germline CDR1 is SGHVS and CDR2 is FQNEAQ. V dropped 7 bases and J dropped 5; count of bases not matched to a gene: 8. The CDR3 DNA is TGTGCCAGCACGGGACTAGCGGAAGTGGGAGATACGCAGTATTTT. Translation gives CASTGLAEVGDTQYF. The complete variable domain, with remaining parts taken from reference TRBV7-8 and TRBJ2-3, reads GAGVSQSPRYKVAKRGQDVALRCDPISGHVSLFWYQQALGQGPEFLTYFQNEAQLDKSGLPSDRFFAERPEGSVSTLKIQRTQQEDSAVYLCASTGLAEVGDTQYFGPGTRLTVL.

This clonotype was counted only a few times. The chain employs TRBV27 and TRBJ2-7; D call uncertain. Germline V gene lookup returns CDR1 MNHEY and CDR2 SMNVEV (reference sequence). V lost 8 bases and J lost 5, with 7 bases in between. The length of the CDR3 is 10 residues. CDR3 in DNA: TGTGCCAGCGGTGACGACGAGCAGTACTTC. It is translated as CASGDDEQYF.

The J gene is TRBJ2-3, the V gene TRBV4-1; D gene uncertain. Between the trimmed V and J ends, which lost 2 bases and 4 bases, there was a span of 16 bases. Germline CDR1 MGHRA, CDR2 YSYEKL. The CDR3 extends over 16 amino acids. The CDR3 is CASSQRSGRNPDTQYF. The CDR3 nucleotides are TGCGCCAGCAGCCAAAGAAGTGGCCGAAACCCAGATACGCAGTATTTT.

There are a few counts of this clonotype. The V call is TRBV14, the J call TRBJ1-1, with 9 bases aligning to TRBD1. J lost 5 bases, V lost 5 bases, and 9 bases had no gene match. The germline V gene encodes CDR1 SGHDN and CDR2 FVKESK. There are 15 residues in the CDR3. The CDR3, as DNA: TGTGCCAGCAGCGATCCGGGACAGGGTGTAACTGAAGCTTTCTTT. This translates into CASSDPGQGVTEAFF.

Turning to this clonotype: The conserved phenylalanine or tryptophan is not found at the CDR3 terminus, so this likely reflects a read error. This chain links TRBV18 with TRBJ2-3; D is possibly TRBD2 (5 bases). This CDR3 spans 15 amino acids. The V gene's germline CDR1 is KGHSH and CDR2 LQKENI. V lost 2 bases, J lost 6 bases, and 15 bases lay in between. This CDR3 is CASSPTTTLADTQYS. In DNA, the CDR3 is TGTGCCAGCTCACCAACGACTACTCTGGCCGATACGCAGTATTCT.